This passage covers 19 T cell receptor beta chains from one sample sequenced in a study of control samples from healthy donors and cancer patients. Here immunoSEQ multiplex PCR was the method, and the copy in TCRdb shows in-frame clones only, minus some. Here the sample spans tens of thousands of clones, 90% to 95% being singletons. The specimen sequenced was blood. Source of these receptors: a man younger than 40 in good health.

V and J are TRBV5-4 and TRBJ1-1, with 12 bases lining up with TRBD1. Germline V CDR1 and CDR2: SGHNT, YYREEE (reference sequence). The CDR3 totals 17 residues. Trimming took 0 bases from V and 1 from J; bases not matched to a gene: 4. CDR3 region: CASSLAAGQGANTEAFF. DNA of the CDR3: TGTGCCAGCAGCTTGGCAGCGGGACAGGGGGCGAACACTGAAGCTTTCTTT.

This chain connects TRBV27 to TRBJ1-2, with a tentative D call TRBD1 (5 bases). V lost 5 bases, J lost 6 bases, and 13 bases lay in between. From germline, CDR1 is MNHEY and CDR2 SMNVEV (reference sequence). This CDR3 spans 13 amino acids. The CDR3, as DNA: TGTGCCAGCAGTGCAGGGTTTTTGAATGGCTACACCTTC. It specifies CASSAGFLNGYTF.

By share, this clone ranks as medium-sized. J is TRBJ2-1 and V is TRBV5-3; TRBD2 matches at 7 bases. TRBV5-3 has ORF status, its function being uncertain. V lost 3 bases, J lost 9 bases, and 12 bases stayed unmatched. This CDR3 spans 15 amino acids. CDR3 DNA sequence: TGTGCCAGAAGCTCGACCGGGACTATAGTCAGTGAGCAGTTCTTC. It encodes CARSSTGTIVSEQFF.

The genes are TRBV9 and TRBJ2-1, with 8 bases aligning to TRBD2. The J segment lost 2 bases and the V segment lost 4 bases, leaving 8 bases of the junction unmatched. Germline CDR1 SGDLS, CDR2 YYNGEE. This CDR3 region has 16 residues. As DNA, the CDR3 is TGTGCCAGCAGCACCCGACTAGCGCACCCCTACAATGAGCAGTTCTTC. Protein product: CASSTRLAHPYNEQFF.

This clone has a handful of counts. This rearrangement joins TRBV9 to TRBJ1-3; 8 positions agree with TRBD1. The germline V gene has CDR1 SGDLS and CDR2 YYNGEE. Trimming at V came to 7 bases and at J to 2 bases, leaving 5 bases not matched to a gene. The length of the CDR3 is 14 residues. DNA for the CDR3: TGTGCCAGCGCGGCAGGGGGCACTGGAAACACCATATATTTT. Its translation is CASAAGGTGNTIYF.

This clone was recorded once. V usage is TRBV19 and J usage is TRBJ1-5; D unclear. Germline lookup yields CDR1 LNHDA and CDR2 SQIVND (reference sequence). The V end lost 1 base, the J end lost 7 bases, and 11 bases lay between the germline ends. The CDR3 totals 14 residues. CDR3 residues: CASSIAPGRQPQHF. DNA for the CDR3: TGTGCCAGTAGTATAGCTCCGGGGAGGCAGCCCCAGCATTTT.

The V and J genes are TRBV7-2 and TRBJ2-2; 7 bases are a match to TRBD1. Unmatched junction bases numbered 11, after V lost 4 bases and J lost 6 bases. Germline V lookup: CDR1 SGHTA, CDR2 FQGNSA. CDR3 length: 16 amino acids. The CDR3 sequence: CASSSNRGGYAGELFF. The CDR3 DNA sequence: TGTGCCAGCAGCTCTAACAGGGGCGGGTATGCCGGGGAGCTGTTTTTT.

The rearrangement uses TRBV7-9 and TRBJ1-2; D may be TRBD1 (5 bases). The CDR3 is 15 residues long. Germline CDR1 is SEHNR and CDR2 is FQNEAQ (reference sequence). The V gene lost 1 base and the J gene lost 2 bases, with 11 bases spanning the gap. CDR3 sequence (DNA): TGTGCCAGCAGCTTAGTATCCGGGGGGAACTATGGCTACACCTTC. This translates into CASSLVSGGNYGYTF.

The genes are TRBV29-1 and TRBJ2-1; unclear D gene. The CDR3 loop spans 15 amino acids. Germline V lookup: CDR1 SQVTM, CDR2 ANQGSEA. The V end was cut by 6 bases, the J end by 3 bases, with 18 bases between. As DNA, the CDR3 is TGCAGCGTCCACTGGAATAGAGACTTCTACAATGAGCAGTTCTTC. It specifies CSVHWNRDFYNEQFF.

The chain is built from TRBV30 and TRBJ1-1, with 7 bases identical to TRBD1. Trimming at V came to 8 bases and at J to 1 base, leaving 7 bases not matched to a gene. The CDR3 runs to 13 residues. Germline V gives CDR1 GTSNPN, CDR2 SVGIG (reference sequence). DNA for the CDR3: TGTGCCGGGTCCCGGGACAGGAACACTGAAGCTTTCTTT. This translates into CAGSRDRNTEAFF. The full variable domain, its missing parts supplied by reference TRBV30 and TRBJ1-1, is SQTIHQWPATLVQPVGSPLSLECTVEGTSNPNLYWYRQAAGRGLQLLFYSVGIGQISSEVPQNLSASRPQDRQFILSSKKLLLSDSGFYLCAGSRDRNTEAFFGQGTRLTVV.

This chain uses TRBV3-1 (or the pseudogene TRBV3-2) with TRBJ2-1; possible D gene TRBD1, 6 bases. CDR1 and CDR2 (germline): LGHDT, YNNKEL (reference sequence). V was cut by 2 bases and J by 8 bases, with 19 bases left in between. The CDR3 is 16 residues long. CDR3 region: CASSQSRDTDCDEQFF. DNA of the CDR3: TGTGCCAGCAGCCAAAGCCGGGACACGGACTGCGATGAGCAGTTCTTC.

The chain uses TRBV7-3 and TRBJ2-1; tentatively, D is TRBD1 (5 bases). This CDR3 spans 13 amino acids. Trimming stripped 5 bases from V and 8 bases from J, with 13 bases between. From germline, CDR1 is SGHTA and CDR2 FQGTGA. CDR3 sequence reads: CASSVDPGYEQFF. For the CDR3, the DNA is TGTGCCAGCAGCGTCGATCCAGGGTATGAGCAGTTCTTC.

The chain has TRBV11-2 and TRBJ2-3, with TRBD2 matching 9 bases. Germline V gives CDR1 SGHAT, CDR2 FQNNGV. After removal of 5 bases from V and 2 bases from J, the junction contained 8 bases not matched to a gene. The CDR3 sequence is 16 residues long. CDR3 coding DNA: TGTGCCAGCAGCATCCGGACTAGCGCATACACAGATACGCAGTATTTT. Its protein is CASSIRTSAYTDTQYF.

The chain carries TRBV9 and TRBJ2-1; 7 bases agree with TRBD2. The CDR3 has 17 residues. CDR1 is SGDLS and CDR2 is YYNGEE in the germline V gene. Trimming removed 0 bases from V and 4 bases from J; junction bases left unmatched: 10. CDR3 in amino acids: CASSVVGLGAGYNEQFF. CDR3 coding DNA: TGTGCCAGCAGCGTAGTCGGCCTTGGAGCGGGATACAATGAGCAGTTCTTC.

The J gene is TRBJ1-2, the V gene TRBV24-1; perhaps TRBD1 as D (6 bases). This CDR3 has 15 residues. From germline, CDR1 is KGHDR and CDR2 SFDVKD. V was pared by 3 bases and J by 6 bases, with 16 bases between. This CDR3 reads CATSDSRTVLNGYTF. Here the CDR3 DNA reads TGTGCCACCAGTGATAGCCGGACAGTACTAAATGGCTACACCTTC.

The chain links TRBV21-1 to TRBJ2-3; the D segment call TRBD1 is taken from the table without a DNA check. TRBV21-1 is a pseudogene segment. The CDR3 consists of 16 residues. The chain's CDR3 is CASSNGTGCVRDTQYF. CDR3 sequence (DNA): TGTGCCAGCAGCAACGGGACAGGGTGTGTCAGAGATACGCAGTATTTT.

The CDR3 nucleotides read TGTGCCAGCAGCCGCTGGGGGGACGGGACCCAGTACTTC. This gives the protein CASSRWGDGTQYF. V usage is TRBV3-1 (or the pseudogene TRBV3-2) and J usage is TRBJ2-5, with D maybe TRBD2 (6 bases). Germline V gives CDR1 LGHDT, CDR2 YNNKEL (reference sequence). Trimming stripped 4 bases from V and 7 bases from J, with 13 bases between. The CDR3 runs to 13 residues.

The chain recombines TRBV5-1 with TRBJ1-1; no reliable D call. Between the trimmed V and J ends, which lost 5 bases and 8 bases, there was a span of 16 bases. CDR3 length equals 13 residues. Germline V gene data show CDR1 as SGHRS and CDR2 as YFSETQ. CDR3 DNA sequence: TGCGCCAGCAGTAAGTCTCTCGCGGTAGAAGCTTTCTTT. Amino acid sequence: CASSKSLAVEAFF.

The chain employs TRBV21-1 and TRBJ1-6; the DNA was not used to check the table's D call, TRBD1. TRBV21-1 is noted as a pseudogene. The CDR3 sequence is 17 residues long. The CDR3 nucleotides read TGTGCCAGCAGCAAGGAGGGGCAGGGGGCTTATAATTCACCCCTCCACTTT. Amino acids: CASSKEGQGAYNSPLHF.